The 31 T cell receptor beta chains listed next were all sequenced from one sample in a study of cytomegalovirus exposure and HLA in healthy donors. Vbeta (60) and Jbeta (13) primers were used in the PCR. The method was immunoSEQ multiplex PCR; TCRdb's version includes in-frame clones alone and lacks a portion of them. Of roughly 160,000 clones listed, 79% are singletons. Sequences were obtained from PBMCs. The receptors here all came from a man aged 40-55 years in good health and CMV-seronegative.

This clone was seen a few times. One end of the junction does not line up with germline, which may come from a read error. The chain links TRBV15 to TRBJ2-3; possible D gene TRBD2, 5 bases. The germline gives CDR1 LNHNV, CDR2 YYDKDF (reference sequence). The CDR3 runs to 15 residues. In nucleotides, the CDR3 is TGTGCCATCAGCATAGCGATTACTAGCACAGATACGCAGTATTTT. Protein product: CAISIAITSTDTQYF.

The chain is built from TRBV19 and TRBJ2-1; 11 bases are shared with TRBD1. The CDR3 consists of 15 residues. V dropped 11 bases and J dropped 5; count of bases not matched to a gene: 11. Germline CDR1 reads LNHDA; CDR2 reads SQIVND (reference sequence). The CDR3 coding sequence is TGTGCCTCAAGTAGGGGACAGGGGGAAAACAATGAGCAGTTCTTC. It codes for CASSRGQGENNEQFF.

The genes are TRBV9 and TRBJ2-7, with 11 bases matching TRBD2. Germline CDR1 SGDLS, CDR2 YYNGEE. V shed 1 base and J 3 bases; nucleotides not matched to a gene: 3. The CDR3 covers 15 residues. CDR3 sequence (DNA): TGTGCCAGCAGCGTAACTAGCGGGAGTTTCTACGAGCAGTACTTC. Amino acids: CASSVTSGSFYEQYF.

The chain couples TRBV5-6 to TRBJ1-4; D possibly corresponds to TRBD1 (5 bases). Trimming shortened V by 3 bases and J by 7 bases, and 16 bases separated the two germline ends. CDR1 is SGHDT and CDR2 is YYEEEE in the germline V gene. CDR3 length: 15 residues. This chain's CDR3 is CASSSWGLGGEKLFF. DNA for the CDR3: TGTGCCAGCAGCTCGTGGGGACTAGGCGGTGAAAAACTGTTTTTT.

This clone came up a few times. CDR3 protein: CASSLVAGAYNEQFF. The DNA of the CDR3 is TGTGCCAGCAGCTTAGTAGCGGGTGCCTACAATGAGCAGTTCTTC. The chain joins TRBV7-8 to TRBJ2-1; 7 positions match TRBD2. This CDR3 comprises 15 residues. Germline V gene sequence: CDR1 SGHVS, CDR2 FQNEAQ. After removal of 1 base from V and 2 bases from J, the junction contained 2 bases not matched to a gene.

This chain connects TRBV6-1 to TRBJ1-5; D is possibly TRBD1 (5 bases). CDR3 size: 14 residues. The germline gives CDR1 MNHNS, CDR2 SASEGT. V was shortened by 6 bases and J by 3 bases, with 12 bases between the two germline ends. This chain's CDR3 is CASSREPHNQPQHF. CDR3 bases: TGTGCCAGCAGCAGGGAACCCCACAATCAGCCCCAGCATTTT.

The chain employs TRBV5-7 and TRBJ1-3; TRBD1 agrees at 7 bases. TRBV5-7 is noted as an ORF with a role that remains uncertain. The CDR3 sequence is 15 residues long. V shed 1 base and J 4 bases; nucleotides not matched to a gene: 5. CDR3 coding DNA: TGTGCCAGCAGCTTGAAACAGGGGCGCGGAAACACCATATATTTT. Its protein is CASSLKQGRGNTIYF.

This chain's CDR3 is CASRKWDSYEQYF. For the CDR3, the DNA is TGTGCCAGCAGGAAATGGGACAGCTACGAGCAGTACTTC. The V call is TRBV5-5, the J call TRBJ2-7; TRBD1 matches at 7 bases. CDR1 SGHKS and CDR2 YYEKEE come from the germline V gene (reference sequence). The trim removed 5 bases at V and 3 bases at J, leaving 5 bases unmatched. There are 13 residues in the CDR3.

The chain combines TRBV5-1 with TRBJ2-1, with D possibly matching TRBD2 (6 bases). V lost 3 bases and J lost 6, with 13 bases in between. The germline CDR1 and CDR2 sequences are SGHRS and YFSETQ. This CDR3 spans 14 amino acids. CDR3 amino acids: CASSSSGGSNEQFF. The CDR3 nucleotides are TGCGCCAGCAGCTCTTCCGGGGGATCCAATGAGCAGTTCTTC.

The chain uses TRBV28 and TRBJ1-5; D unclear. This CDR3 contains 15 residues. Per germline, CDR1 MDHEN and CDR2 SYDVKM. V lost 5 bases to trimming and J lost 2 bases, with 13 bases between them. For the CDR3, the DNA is TGTGCCAGCAGTAAAGGAGTAATCGGCAATCAGCCCCAGCATTTT. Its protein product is CASSKGVIGNQPQHF.

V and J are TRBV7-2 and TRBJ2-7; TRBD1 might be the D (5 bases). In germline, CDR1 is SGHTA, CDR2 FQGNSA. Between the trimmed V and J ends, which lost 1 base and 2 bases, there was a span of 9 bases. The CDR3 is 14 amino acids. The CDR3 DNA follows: TGTGCCAGCAGCTTAGTACAGGCCGCCTACGAGCAGTACTTC. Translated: CASSLVQAAYEQYF.

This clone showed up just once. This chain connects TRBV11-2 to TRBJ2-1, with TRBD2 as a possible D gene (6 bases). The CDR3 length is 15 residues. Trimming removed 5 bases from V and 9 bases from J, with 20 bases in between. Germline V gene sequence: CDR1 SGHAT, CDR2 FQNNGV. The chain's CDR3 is CASSTPVAKAGEQFF. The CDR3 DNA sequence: TGTGCCAGCAGCACCCCCGTGGCCAAAGCGGGTGAGCAGTTCTTC. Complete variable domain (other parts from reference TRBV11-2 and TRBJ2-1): EAGVAQSPRYKIIEKRQSVAFWCNPISGHATLYWYQQILGQGPKLLIQFQNNGVVDDSQLPKDRFSAERLKGVDSTLKIQPAKLEDSAVYLCASSTPVAKAGEQFFGPGTRLTVL.

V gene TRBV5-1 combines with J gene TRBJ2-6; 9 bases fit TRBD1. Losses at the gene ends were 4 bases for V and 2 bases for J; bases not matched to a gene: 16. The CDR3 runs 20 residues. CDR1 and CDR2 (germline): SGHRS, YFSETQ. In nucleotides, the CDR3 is TGCGCCAGCAGCGCGGGAGTGGGGGACAGGGTCGTGGCTGGGGCCAACGTCCTGACTTTC. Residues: CASSAGVGDRVVAGANVLTF.

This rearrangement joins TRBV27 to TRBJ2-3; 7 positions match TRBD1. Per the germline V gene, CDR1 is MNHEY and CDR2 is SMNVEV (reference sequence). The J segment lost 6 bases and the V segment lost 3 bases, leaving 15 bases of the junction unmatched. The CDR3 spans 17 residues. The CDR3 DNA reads TGTGCCAGCAGTTTTAGTCTCGGGGACAGAGTACCCGATACGCAGTATTTT. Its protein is CASSFSLGDRVPDTQYF.

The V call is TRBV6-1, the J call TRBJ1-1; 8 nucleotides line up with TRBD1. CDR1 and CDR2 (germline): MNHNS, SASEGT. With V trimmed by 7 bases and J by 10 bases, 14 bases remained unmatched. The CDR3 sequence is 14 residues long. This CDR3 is CASIKDRVLVRAFF. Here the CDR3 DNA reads TGTGCCAGCATTAAGGACAGGGTTTTGGTGAGAGCTTTCTTT.

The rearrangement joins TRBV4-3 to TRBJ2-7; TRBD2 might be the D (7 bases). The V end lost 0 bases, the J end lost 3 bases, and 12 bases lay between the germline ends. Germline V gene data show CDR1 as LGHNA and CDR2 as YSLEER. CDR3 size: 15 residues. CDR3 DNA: TGCGCCAGCAGCCAAGATCGAGGGGGGGGCTACGAGCAGTACTTC. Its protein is CASSQDRGGGYEQYF.

The CDR3 DNA reads TGCGCCAGCAGCTTGCAGACAGGGGTTGGCACAGATACGCAGTATTTT. It encodes CASSLQTGVGTDTQYF. The rearrangement joins TRBV5-1 to TRBJ2-3; 8 bases align to TRBD1. CDR1 and CDR2 from the germline V gene are SGHRS and YFSETQ. The CDR3 spans 16 residues. Trimming cost V 1 base and J 1 base; bases outside gene matches: 5.

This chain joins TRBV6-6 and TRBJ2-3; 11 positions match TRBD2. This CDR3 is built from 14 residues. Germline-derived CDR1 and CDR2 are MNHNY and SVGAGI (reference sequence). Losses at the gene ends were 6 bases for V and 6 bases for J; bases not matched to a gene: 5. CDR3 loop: CASRGLAVKDTQYF. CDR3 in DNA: TGTGCCAGCAGGGGACTAGCGGTGAAGGATACGCAGTATTTT.

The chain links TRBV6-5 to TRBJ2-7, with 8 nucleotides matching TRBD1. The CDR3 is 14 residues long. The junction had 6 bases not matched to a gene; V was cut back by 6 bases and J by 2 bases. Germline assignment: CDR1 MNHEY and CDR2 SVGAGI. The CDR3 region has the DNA TGTGCCAGCAGAGGGACAGGATCAGCCTACGAGCAGTACTTC. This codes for CASRGTGSAYEQYF.

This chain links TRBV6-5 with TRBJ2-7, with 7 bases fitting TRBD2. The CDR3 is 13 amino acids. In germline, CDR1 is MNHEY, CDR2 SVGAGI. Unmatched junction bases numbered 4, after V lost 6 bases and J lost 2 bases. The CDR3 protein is CASRREFAYEQYF. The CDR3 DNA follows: TGTGCCAGCAGGCGGGAGTTCGCCTACGAGCAGTACTTC.

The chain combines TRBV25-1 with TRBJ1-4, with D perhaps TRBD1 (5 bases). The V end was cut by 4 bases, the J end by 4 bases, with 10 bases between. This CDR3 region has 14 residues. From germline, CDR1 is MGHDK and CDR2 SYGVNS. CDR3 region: CASSVRGFNEKLFF. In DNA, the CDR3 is TGTGCCAGCAGTGTCCGGGGGTTTAATGAAAAACTGTTTTTT.

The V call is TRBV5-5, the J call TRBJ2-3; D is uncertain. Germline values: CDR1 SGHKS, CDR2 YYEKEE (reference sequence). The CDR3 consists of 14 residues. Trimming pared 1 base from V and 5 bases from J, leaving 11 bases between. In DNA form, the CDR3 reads TGTGCCAGCAGCTTGTCCGCCACTGGAGATACGCAGTATTTT. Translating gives CASSLSATGDTQYF.

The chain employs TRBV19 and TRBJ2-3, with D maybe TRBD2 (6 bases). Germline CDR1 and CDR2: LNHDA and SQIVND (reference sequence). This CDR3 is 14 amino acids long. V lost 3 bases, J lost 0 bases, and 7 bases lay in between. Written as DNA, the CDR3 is TGTGCCAGTAGTATCGGGACTAGCACAGATACGCAGTATTTT. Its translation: CASSIGTSTDTQYF.

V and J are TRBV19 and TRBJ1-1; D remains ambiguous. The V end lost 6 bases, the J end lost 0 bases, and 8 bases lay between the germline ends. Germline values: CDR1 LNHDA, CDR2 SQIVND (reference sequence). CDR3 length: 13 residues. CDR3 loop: CASRTNLNTEAFF. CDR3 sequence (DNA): TGTGCCAGTAGGACTAATTTGAACACTGAAGCTTTCTTT.

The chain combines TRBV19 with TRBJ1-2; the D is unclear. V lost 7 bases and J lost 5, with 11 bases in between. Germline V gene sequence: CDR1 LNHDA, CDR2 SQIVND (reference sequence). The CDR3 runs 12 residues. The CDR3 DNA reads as TGTGCCAGTATAGGAGCTTTATATGGCTACACCTTC. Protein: CASIGALYGYTF.

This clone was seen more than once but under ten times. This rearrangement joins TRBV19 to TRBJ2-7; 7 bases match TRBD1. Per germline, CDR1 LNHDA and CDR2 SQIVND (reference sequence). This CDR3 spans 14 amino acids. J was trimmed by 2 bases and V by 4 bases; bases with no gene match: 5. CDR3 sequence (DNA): TGTGCCAGTAGTAAAAACGACAGGGCCTACGAGCAGTACTTC. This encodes CASSKNDRAYEQYF.

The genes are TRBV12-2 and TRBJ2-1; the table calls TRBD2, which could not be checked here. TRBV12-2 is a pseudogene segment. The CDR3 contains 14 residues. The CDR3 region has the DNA TGTGCAAGTCGGTCGATAGCGGGGTACAATGAGCAGTTCTTC. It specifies CASRSIAGYNEQFF.

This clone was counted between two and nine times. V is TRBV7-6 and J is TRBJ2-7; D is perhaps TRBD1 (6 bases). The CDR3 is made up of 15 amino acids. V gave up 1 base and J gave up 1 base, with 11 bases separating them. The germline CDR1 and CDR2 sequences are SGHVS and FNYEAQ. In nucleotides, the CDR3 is TGTGCCAGCAGCTTAGGCAGGGGAATATCCTACGAGCAGTACTTC. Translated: CASSLGRGISYEQYF.

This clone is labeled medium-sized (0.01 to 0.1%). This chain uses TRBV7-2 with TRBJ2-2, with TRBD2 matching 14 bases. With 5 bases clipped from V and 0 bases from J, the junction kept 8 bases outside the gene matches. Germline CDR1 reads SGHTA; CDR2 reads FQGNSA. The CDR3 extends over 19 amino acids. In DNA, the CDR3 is TGTGCCAGCAGCGGGGGACTAGCGGGAGAAGTAGCGAACACCGGGGAGCTGTTTTTT. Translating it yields CASSGGLAGEVANTGELFF.

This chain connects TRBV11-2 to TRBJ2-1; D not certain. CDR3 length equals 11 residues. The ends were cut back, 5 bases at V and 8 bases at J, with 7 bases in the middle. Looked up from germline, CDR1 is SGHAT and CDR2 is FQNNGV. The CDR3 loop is CASSPSYEQFF. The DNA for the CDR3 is TGTGCCAGCAGCCCGAGCTATGAGCAGTTCTTC. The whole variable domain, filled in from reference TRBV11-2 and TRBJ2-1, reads EAGVAQSPRYKIIEKRQSVAFWCNPISGHATLYWYQQILGQGPKLLIQFQNNGVVDDSQLPKDRFSAERLKGVDSTLKIQPAKLEDSAVYLCASSPSYEQFFGPGTRLTVL.

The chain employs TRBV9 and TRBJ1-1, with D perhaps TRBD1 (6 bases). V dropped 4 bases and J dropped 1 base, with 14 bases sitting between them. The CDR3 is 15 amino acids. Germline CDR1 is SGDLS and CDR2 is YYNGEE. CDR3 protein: CASSIRQEWNTEAFF. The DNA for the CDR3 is TGTGCCAGCAGCATCCGACAGGAGTGGAACACTGAAGCTTTCTTT.